The next 31 T cell receptor beta chains were all read from a single sample in a study of T cell clonality in common variable immunodeficiency. Libraries were prepared by immunoSEQ multiplex PCR; TCRdb keeps only in-frame clonotypes and omits some of them. In total the sample includes under 50,000 clones, none of them seen once. The sequenced sample was peripheral blood mononuclear cells. The receptors shown here come from a person aged 18 to 70 in good health.

This clone was detected ten times or more. The sequence runs out 3 residues before the end of the CDR3; the remainder is reconstructed from the germline J gene. The chain is built from TRBV19 and TRBJ2-5; perhaps TRBD2 as D (5 bases). The CDR3 spans 14 residues. Germline values: CDR1 LNHDA, CDR2 SQIVND (reference sequence). V lost 3 bases to trimming and J lost 4 bases, with 12 bases between them. CDR3 DNA, as far as it was read: TGTGCCAGTAGTATGGCTCCAAGCGGAGAGACC. The encoded protein is CASSMAPSGET. The CDR3 reads in full as CASSMAPSGETQYF.

This clone was seen ten or more times. The sequence runs out 3 residues before the end of the CDR3; the remainder is reconstructed from the germline J gene. The chain recombines TRBV30 with TRBJ2-3, with TRBD1 matching over 10 bases. This CDR3 spans 15 amino acids. V lost 2 bases and J lost 1; bases outside the gene matches: 3. CDR1 is GTSNPN and CDR2 is SVGIG in the germline V gene (reference sequence). The covered CDR3 bases are TGTGCCTGGAGTATGGGGACAGGGGGCACAGATACG. Amino acids: CAWSMGTGGTDT. The whole CDR3 sequence is CAWSMGTGGTDTQYF.

This clone showed up many times. The read ends 3 residues shy of where the CDR3 ends; the end is completed using the germline J gene. V and J are TRBV5-1 and TRBJ1-2; 7 bases map to TRBD1. The germline V gene encodes CDR1 SGHRS and CDR2 YFSETQ. There are 14 residues in the CDR3. CDR3 protein: CASSLEGAKNGYTF. The CDR3 DNA, read in part, is TGCGCCAGCAGCTTGGAGGGGGCGAAGAACGGC.

This clone appeared many times. The read is 3 residues too short to cover the CDR3 end, so that end is filled in from the germline J gene. V is TRBV19 and J is TRBJ1-1; perhaps TRBD1 as D (6 bases). The CDR3 runs to 15 residues. Trimming cost V 6 bases and J 0 bases, with 14 bases left between them. Germline CDR1 and CDR2: LNHDA and SQIVND (reference sequence). Incomplete CDR3 DNA: TGTGCCAGTAGCAAGGGGGATATCATGAACACTGAA. Its translation: CASSKGDIMNTE. The entire CDR3 sequence reads CASSKGDIMNTEAFF.

This clone was observed many times. Read data end 3 residues before the CDR3 end; the end is taken from the germline J gene. J is TRBJ2-3 and V is TRBV9, with D possibly TRBD2 on 5 matching bases. CDR3 length: 14 residues. CDR1 is SGDLS, CDR2 YYNGEE, per germline. Trimming stripped 2 bases from V and 3 bases from J, with 10 bases between. CDR3 DNA, as far as it was read: TGTGCCAGCAGCGTCGAACTAGTAACAGATACG. Translated, it gives CASSVELVTDT. The full CDR3 sequence reads CASSVELVTDTQYF.

This clone was recorded many times. An end of the junction does not agree with germline; a read error may underlie this. The read comes to an end 3 residues before the CDR3 does, leaving the germline J gene to fill in the end. The chain combines TRBV4-2 with TRBJ1-1; 7 nucleotides align to TRBD1. The CDR3 contains 18 residues. Germline CDR1 and CDR2: LGHNA and YNFKEQ. The CDR3 region is CASSQEVARGVLNTEAFF. CDR3 DNA, as far as it was read: TGCGCCAGCAGCCAAGAGGTGGCCAGGGGGGTTTTGAACACTGAA.

This clone was detected ten times or more. The read falls 3 residues short of the CDR3 end, and the missing part is taken from the germline J gene. This chain links TRBV6-2 or TRBV6-3 with TRBJ2-3; 9 nucleotides line up with TRBD1. The germline CDR1 and CDR2 sequences are MNHEY and SVGEGT. The CDR3 spans 16 residues. The V segment lost 4 bases and the J segment 3 bases; nucleotides outside the gene matches: 8. CDR3: CASSFPGQGGTDTQYF. The sequenced part of the CDR3 DNA is TGTGCCAGCAGTTTCCCGGGACAGGGAGGAACAGATACG.

This clone was counted many times. The read falls 3 residues short of the CDR3 end, and the missing part is taken from the germline J gene. This chain joins TRBV9 and TRBJ2-3; 8 nucleotides match TRBD1. Looked up from germline, CDR1 is SGDLS and CDR2 is YYNGEE. With V trimmed by 3 bases and J by 3 bases, 6 bases remained unmatched. The CDR3 has 15 residues. The sequenced CDR3 bases are TGTGCCAGCAGCGCAGGACAGGGTGTAACAGATACG. Translating gives CASSAGQGVTDT. The full CDR3 sequence reads CASSAGQGVTDTQYF.

This clone was recorded at least ten times. From the germline J gene comes the end of the CDR3, since the read stops 3 residues before it. The chain employs TRBV29-1 and TRBJ2-3; D is possibly TRBD1 (6 bases). V was cut by 7 bases and J by 2 bases, with 13 bases left in between. The CDR3 runs to 13 residues. Germline V lookup: CDR1 SQVTM, CDR2 ANQGSEA. CDR3 amino acids: CSASRDNTDTQYF. Incomplete CDR3 DNA: TGCAGCGCGTCCCGGGACAACACAGATACG.

This clone has ten or more counts. The observed sequence ends 3 residues before the CDR3 terminus, with the missing tail filled in from the germline J gene. V and J are TRBV5-1 and TRBJ2-7; the D gene is possibly TRBD2 (6 bases). This CDR3 region has 15 residues. V shed 1 base and J shed 5 bases, with 16 bases lying between them. Germline V gene data show CDR1 as SGHRS and CDR2 as YFSETQ. The CDR3 spells CASSLPKTSFDEQYF. The covered CDR3 bases are TGCGCCAGCAGCTTGCCGAAGACTAGTTTTGACGAG.

Note on this clone: The read finishes 3 residues shy of the CDR3 end, and the germline J gene is used to complete it. V and J are TRBV7-3 and TRBJ1-2; D unresolved. Germline CDR1 and CDR2: SGHTA and FQGTGA. The CDR3 spans 15 residues. The covered CDR3 bases are TGTGCCAGCAGCAATAGCGGGCCCGCAGGAGATACC. Translated, it gives CASSNSGPAGDT. The complete CDR3 reads CASSNSGPAGDTYTF.

This clone has at least ten counts. The read terminates 3 residues before the CDR3 end, so the remaining end is supplied by the germline J gene. This chain joins TRBV2 and TRBJ1-4; D is unresolved. In germline, CDR1 is SNHLY, CDR2 FYNNEI. The V end was cut by 8 bases, the J end by 0 bases, with 13 bases between. The CDR3 totals 15 residues. The CDR3 bases that were read are TGTGCCAGCTTGGCGGGGTTACCAACTAATGAAAAA. It encodes CASLAGLPTNEK. The whole CDR3 sequence is CASLAGLPTNEKLFF.

At least ten counts were recorded for this clone. Here the CDR3 reads CASRPQGGGGEAFF. Partial CDR3 DNA: TGTGCCAGCAGACCGCAGGGAGGTGGCGGTGAA. The chain joins TRBV7-9 to TRBJ1-1; D is perhaps TRBD1 (5 bases). With the read ending 3 residues before the CDR3 end, the germline J gene is used to fill in that end. CDR3 length: 14 amino acids. Trimming shortened V by 6 bases and J by 7 bases, and 18 bases separated the two germline ends. Germline assignment: CDR1 SEHNR and CDR2 FQNEAQ (reference sequence).

This clone occurred many times. Read data end 3 residues before the CDR3 end; the end is taken from the germline J gene. The chain carries TRBV29-1 and TRBJ2-1; 9 bases are a match to TRBD1. The CDR3 is made up of 16 amino acids. Germline CDR1 and CDR2: SQVTM and ANQGSEA. V lost 4 bases and J lost 6; bases outside the gene matches: 13. The CDR3 bases that were read are TGCAGCGTTGTTGGACCGGGACAGGGAAATATCAATGAG. This translates into CSVVGPGQGNINE. The entire CDR3 protein reads CSVVGPGQGNINEQFF.

This clone was seen at least ten times. The CDR3 reads CATSGTGEETQYF. CDR3 bases read: TGTGCTACCAGCGGGACAGGGGAAGAGACC. The genes are TRBV2 and TRBJ2-5; the match to TRBD1 covers 10 bases. The read finishes 3 residues shy of the CDR3 end, and the germline J gene is used to complete it. The CDR3 covers 13 residues. Germline V gene sequence: CDR1 SNHLY, CDR2 FYNNEI.

This clone has a count of ten or more. The read ends 3 residues shy of where the CDR3 ends; the end is completed using the germline J gene. V and J are TRBV13 and TRBJ2-2; 11 bases align to TRBD2. V was clipped by 5 bases and J by 3 bases; unmatched bases: 5. Looked up from germline, CDR1 is PRHDT and CDR2 is FYEKMQ (reference sequence). The CDR3 spans 16 residues. Partial CDR3 DNA: TGTGCCAGCAGCCGAAGACTAGCGGGGTACACCGGGGAG. Translated: CASSRRLAGYTGE. The full CDR3 sequence reads CASSRRLAGYTGELFF.

Ten or more counts support this clone. The CDR3 end lies 3 residues beyond the end of the read and is filled in from the germline J gene. The chain has TRBV29-1 and TRBJ1-4; 7 nucleotides match TRBD1. Germline-derived CDR1 and CDR2 are SQVTM and ANQGSEA. The V and J ends lost 6 bases and 10 bases, in that order; junction bases with no gene match: 8. The CDR3 is made up of 12 amino acids. CDR3 amino acids: CSVDDREGKLFF. The CDR3 bases that were read are TGCAGCGTGGATGACAGGGAGGGAAAA.

This clone occurred many times. Read coverage stops 3 residues before the CDR3 terminus; the germline J gene supplies the remainder. The chain uses TRBV19 and TRBJ2-7; unclear D gene. The V and J ends lost 2 bases and 5 bases respectively, with 10 bases between them. Germline V CDR1 and CDR2: LNHDA, SQIVND (reference sequence). CDR3 size: 13 residues. CDR3 sequence: CASSITVGHEQYF. CDR3 DNA (partial): TGTGCCAGTAGTATAACAGTGGGCCACGAG.

This clone was picked up many times. The CDR3 is cut off 3 residues early in the read; its end comes from the germline J gene. The chain combines TRBV18 with TRBJ1-4; 11 bases are shared with TRBD1. Germline CDR1 reads KGHSH; CDR2 reads LQKENI. Germline trimming cut 1 base from V and 4 bases from J; bases unmatched to any gene: 11. CDR3 length equals 19 residues. CDR3 region: CASSPRSGTGGFVNEKLFF. The sequenced part of the CDR3 DNA is TGTGCCAGCTCACCACGATCCGGGACAGGGGGTTTCGTTAATGAAAAA.

This clone was seen many times. This CDR3 reads CASRLSGVLNQPQHF. The covered CDR3 bases are TGTGCCAGCAGACTTTCAGGGGTTCTCAATCAGCCC. V gene TRBV7-2 combines with J gene TRBJ1-5; maybe TRBD1 (6 bases). The CDR3 end lies 3 residues beyond the end of the read and is filled in from the germline J gene. CDR1 and CDR2 (germline): SGHTA, FQGNSA. Trimming cost V 6 bases and J 3 bases, with 15 bases left between them. This CDR3 spans 15 amino acids.

This clone showed up just a few times. The CDR3 goes on 3 residues after the read ends, and that part is filled in from the germline J gene. The genes are TRBV30 and TRBJ1-2, with D uncertain. This CDR3 comprises 14 residues. Germline V gives CDR1 GTSNPN, CDR2 SVGIG (reference sequence). The covered CDR3 bases are TGTGCCCTAAAGAAAGCGGGAGGGCCTAGCGAC. Its protein is CALKKAGGPSD. The full CDR3 protein is CALKKAGGPSDYTF.

There are many counts of this clone. The CDR3 extends 3 residues past the end of the read, so its final part is completed from the germline J gene. V and J are TRBV29-1 and TRBJ1-5, with D possibly TRBD1 on 5 matching bases. The CDR3 loop spans 12 amino acids. Germline assignment: CDR1 SQVTM and CDR2 ANQGSEA. The V and J ends lost 4 bases and 7 bases respectively, with 11 bases between them. CDR3 DNA, as far as it was read: TGCAGCGTTGGGGGCCCCGGGCAGCCC. It yields the protein CSVGGPGQP. The CDR3, in full, reads CSVGGPGQPQHF.

Turning to this clone: Read sequence stops 3 residues before the CDR3 end, and the germline J gene provides the missing end. This chain uses TRBV7-9 with TRBJ2-3; D perhaps matches TRBD1 (6 bases). This CDR3 comprises 15 residues. The germline CDR1 and CDR2 sequences are SEHNR and FQNEAQ (reference sequence). Partial CDR3 DNA: TGTGCCAGCAGCTTAGATGGACAGCCAAATCAGCCG. Protein product: CASSLDGQPNQP. The full CDR3 reads CASSLDGQPNQPQYF.

This clone was picked up many times. The CDR3 extends 3 residues past the end of the read, so its final part is completed from the germline J gene. The chain employs TRBV6-2 or TRBV6-3 and TRBJ1-1; a weak D match, TRBD1 (5 bases). Germline V gene data show CDR1 as MNHEY and CDR2 as SVGEGT. V was pared by 9 bases and J by 3 bases, with 26 bases between. The CDR3 runs 17 residues. The CDR3 loop reads CASRRINAGFIDTEAFF. The sequenced CDR3 bases are TGTGCCAGTCGTCGAATAAACGCAGGGTTTATTGACACTGAA.

In its sample, this clone was seen many times. The read ends 3 residues early relative to the CDR3; the germline J gene fills the gap. The rearrangement joins TRBV19 to TRBJ2-5; D might be TRBD1 (6 bases). The V end was cut by 2 bases, the J end by 2 bases, with 15 bases between. The length of the CDR3 is 16 residues. The germline CDR1 and CDR2 sequences are LNHDA and SQIVND (reference sequence). The CDR3 spells CASSIHPTGTQETQYF. The CDR3 DNA, read in part, is TGTGCCAGTAGTATACACCCGACAGGCACTCAAGAGACC.

This clone came up many times. Sequencing ends 3 residues short of the CDR3 end; the germline J gene provides the rest. The genes are TRBV14 and TRBJ1-3, with D unclear. From germline, CDR1 is SGHDN and CDR2 FVKESK. Trimming took off 8 bases at V and 0 bases at J, with 8 bases between the two ends. This CDR3 spans 13 amino acids. The CDR3 bases that were read are TGTGCCAGCGGACTCCGCTCTGGAAACACC. Translation gives CASGLRSGNT. The full-length CDR3 reads as CASGLRSGNTIYF.

This clone showed up many times. The missing CDR3 end, 3 residues past where the read stops, is filled in from the germline J gene. V and J are TRBV5-5 and TRBJ2-1; TRBD2 is a possible D gene (6 bases). This CDR3 has 15 residues. Looked up from germline, CDR1 is SGHKS and CDR2 is YYEKEE (reference sequence). The V gene lost 0 bases and the J gene lost 7 bases, with 14 bases spanning the gap. CDR3 DNA, as far as it was read: TGTGCCAGCAGCTTGGAGGTGGACGCGGGGAATGAG. Translation: CASSLEVDAGNE. The CDR3 reads in full as CASSLEVDAGNEQFF.

On this clone itself: This may stem from a read error, because a much larger clone lies one nucleotide away. The observed sequence ends 3 residues before the CDR3 terminus, with the missing tail filled in from the germline J gene. This rearrangement joins TRBV2 to TRBJ2-3, with TRBD1 as a possible D gene (5 bases). In germline, CDR1 is SNHLY, CDR2 FYNNEI. The CDR3 has 13 residues. The sequenced part of the CDR3 DNA is TGTGCCAGCAGCAGCCAGGGTCAAGAGCCG. Translation gives CASSSQGQEP. The whole CDR3 is CASSSQGQEPQYF.

The table lists this clone with many counts. The read finishes 3 residues shy of the CDR3 end, and the germline J gene is used to complete it. J is TRBJ2-7 and V is TRBV27, with 7 bases aligning to TRBD1. Trimming at V came to 4 bases and at J to 0 bases, leaving 3 bases not matched to a gene. The CDR3 has 14 residues. Germline lookup yields CDR1 MNHEY and CDR2 SMNVEV (reference sequence). The CDR3 bases that were read are TGTGCCAGCAGTTCCAGGGGGTTCTCCTACGAG. Residues: CASSSRGFSYE. The whole CDR3 sequence is CASSSRGFSYEQYF.

Many counts were recorded for this clone. The CDR3 end falls 3 residues outside the read, so it is completed with the germline J gene. This chain joins TRBV30 and TRBJ1-2; 9 nucleotides match TRBD1. The CDR3 consists of 16 residues. Per germline, CDR1 GTSNPN and CDR2 SVGIG (reference sequence). J gave up 3 bases and V 3 bases, and 11 bases lay outside the gene matches. CDR3 bases read: TGTGCCTGGAGGCCGGGCGGGACAGGGTTCTACTATGGC. Its protein is CAWRPGGTGFYYG. The whole CDR3 sequence is CAWRPGGTGFYYGYTF.

This clone was counted ten times or more. The read terminates 3 residues before the CDR3 end, so the remaining end is supplied by the germline J gene. The chain combines TRBV20-1 with TRBJ1-6; D possibly corresponds to TRBD1 (5 bases). The V gene lost 0 bases and the J gene lost 8 bases, with 17 bases spanning the gap. The CDR3 length is 16 residues. Germline V gene sequence: CDR1 DFQATT, CDR2 SNEGSKA (reference sequence). The CDR3 spells CSARDFRGGPDSPLHF. The CDR3 DNA, read in part, is TGCAGTGCTAGAGATTTTAGGGGCGGACCCGATTCACCC.